This TCR beta chain was obtained from a study of regulatory T cells in long-lasting Graves disease. Time point of the sample: persistent/refractory GD, antithyroid drugs over 5 years with positive TRAb. The TCR library used RNA extracted from PBMCs. TCR beta libraries were built with iRepertoire HTBI primers and Arm-PCR of CDR3 regions. MiXCR, run by TCRdb on the multiplex PCR reads, gives a single entry per CDR3 protein. The repertoire holds a few hundred thousand distinct CDR3 sequences, with around a fifth as singletons. This clonotype was detected many times. CDR3 length: 16 amino acids. J lost 7 bases, V lost 5 bases, and 10 bases had no gene match.

The receptor comes from a female donor with Graves disease. The genes are TRBV12-3 or TRBV12-4 and TRBJ1-4, with 10 positions matching TRBD1. Sequences were derived from peripheral blood mononuclear cells (PBMCs), sampled when the disease was refractory, from a patient treated with antithyroid drugs. As DNA, the CDR3 is TGTGCCAGCAGTCCGGGACAGGGGTGGGTCAGTGAAAAACTGTTTTTT. Its protein product is CASSPGQGWVSEKLFF.